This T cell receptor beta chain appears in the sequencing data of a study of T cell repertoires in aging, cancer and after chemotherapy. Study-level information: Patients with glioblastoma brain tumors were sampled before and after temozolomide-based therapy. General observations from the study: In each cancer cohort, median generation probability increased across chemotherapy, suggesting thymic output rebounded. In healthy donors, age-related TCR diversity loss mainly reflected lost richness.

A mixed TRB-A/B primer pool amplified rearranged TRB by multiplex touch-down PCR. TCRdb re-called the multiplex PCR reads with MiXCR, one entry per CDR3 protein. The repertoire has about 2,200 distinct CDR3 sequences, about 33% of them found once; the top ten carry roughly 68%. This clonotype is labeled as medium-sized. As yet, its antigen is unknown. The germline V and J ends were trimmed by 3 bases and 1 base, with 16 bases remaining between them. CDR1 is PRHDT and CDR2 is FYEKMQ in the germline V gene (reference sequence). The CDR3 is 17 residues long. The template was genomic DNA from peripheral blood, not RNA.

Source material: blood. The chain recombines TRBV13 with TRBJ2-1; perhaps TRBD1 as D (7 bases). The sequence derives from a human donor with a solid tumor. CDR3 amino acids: CASSLRGDRVSYNEQFF. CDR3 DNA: TGTGCCAGCAGCTTGCGGGGCGACAGGGTATCCTACAATGAGCAGTTCTTC.